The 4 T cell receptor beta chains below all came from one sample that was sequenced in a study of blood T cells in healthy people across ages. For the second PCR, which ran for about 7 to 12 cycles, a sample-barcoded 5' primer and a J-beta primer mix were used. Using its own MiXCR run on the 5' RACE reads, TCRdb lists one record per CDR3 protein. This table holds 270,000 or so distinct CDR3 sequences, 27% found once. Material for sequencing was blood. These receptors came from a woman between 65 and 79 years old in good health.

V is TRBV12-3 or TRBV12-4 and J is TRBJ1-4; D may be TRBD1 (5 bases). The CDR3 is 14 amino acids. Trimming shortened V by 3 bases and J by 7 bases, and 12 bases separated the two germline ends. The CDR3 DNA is TGTGCCAGCAGTTTCAGGCAGGGAGGTGAAAAACTGTTTTTT. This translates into CASSFRQGGEKLFF.

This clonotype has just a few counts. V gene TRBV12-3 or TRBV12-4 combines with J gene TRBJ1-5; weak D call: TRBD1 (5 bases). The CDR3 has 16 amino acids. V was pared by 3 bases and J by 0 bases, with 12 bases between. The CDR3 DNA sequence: TGTGCCAGCAGTTTCGGGAGGGGATATAGCAATCAGCCCCAGCATTTT. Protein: CASSFGRGYSNQPQHF.

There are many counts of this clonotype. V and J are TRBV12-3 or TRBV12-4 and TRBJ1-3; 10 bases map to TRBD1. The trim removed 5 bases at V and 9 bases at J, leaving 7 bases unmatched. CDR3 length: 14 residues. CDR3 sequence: CASSLSTGGTTIYF. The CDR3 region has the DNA TGTGCCAGCAGTCTATCGACAGGGGGCACCACCATATATTTT.

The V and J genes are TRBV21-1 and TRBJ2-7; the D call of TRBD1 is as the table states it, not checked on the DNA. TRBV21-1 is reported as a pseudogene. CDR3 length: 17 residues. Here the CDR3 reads CASSKDGKPGSSYEQYF. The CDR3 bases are TGTGCCAGCAGCAAAGATGGTAAACCCGGATCCTCCTACGAGCAGTACTTC.